Listed below are T cell receptor beta chains from one sample, sequenced in a study of blood T cell dynamics during melanoma immunotherapy. This table comes from immunoSEQ multiplex PCR, and its TCRdb copy is limited to in-frame clones, with some not included. This sample has more than 9,000 clones; 75% to 90% occur once, and the top ten carry 6.9%. The sequencing used blood, collected from a patient treated with checkpoint blockade. All receptors come from a human donor with melanoma. The CDR3 runs from the conserved cysteine through the conserved F or W. D genes are given only for firm matches. Clone size is stated in some rows and not others, as once, few, many or a class when expanded.

.	.	TRBV4-3	TRBJ2-1	CASSQAQGSGNEQFF	TGCGCCAGCAGCCAAGCGCAGGGTTCGGGCAATGAGCAGTTCTTC
.	.	TRBV5-1	TRBJ2-7	CASSLGHGKDEQYF	TGCGCCAGCAGCTTGGGGCATGGGAAGGACGAGCAGTACTTC
.	once	TRBV7-2	TRBJ2-2	CASSRRHTGELFF	TGTGCCAGCAGCAGGCGCCACACCGGGGAGCTGTTTTTT
.	.	TRBV7-9	TRBJ2-2	CASSLSFHSSNTGELFF	TGTGCCAGCAGCTTATCCTTCCACAGTTCGAACACCGGGGAGCTGTTTTTT
.	.	TRBV7-9	TRBJ2-5	CASSWPERGAETQYF	TGTGCCAGCAGCTGGCCGGAGAGAGGTGCGGAGACCCAGTACTTC
.	few	TRBV5-1	TRBJ2-3	CASSLGAGDTQYF	TGCGCCAGCAGCTTGGGGGCTGGAGATACGCAGTATTTT
.	.	TRBV19	TRBJ2-6	CASSPGRYSGANVLTF	TGTGCCAGTAGTCCGGGACGGTACTCTGGGGCCAACGTCCTGACTTTC
TRBD1	.	TRBV10-3	TRBJ2-3	CAISDSGQGIDTQYF	TGTGCCATCAGTGATTCGGGACAGGGGATAGATACGCAGTATTTT
.	.	TRBV11-2	TRBJ2-3	CASSLNQGTSGAQYF	TGTGCCAGCAGCTTAAATCAGGGGACCTCCGGGGCGCAGTATTTT
.	.	TRBV10-3	TRBJ2-5	CAISFRGGAGETQYF	TGTGCCATCAGTTTTCGAGGGGGGGCGGGAGAGACCCAGTACTTC
TRBD2	.	TRBV29-1	TRBJ2-3	CSAETSGTKSDTQYF	TGCAGCGCCGAGACCTCCGGGACTAAGTCAGATACGCAGTATTTT
.	.	TRBV5-1	TRBJ2-3	CASRLDQSSTDTQYF	TGCGCCAGCAGGCTGGACCAGTCTAGCACAGATACGCAGTATTTT
.	.	TRBV27	TRBJ2-5	CASSLSGEETQYF	TGTGCCAGCAGTTTATCCGGAGAAGAGACCCAGTACTTC
.	.	TRBV2	TRBJ2-4	CASSSQGLAKNIQYF	TGTGCCAGCAGTTCCCAGGGGCTAGCCAAAAACATTCAGTACTTC
.	.	TRBV2	TRBJ1-5	CASSGEVADNQPQHF	TGTGCCAGCAGTGGAGAGGTCGCTGACAATCAGCCCCAGCATTTT
TRBD1	.	TRBV7-8	TRBJ1-6	CASSLAGAGGGSPLHF	TGTGCCAGCAGCTTAGCTGGGGCAGGGGGCGGGTCACCCCTCCACTTT
TRBD1	.	TRBV7-9	TRBJ1-3	CASSLEGGNSGNTIYF	TGTGCCAGCAGCTTAGAAGGGGGCAACTCTGGAAACACCATATATTTT
.	.	TRBV5-4	TRBJ2-3	CASSPGGQGRDTQYF	TGTGCCAGCAGCCCCGGGGGGCAGGGAAGAGATACGCAGTATTTT
.	.	TRBV9	TRBJ2-1	CASSVGTYNEQFF	TGTGCCAGCAGCGTAGGGACCTACAATGAGCAGTTCTTC
.	.	TRBV7-9	TRBJ2-2	CASSLNPNTGELFF	TGTGCCAGCAGCTTAAACCCGAACACCGGGGAGCTGTTTTTT
.	.	TRBV7-8	TRBJ1-3	CASSSRAGVGNTIYF	TGTGCCAGCAGCTCACGAGCGGGGGTCGGAAACACCATATATTTT
TRBD1	.	TRBV5-6	TRBJ1-1	CASKPGQVNTEAFF	TGTGCCAGCAAGCCGGGACAGGTAAACACTGAAGCTTTCTTT
.	.	TRBV5-4	TRBJ2-3	CASNSAGSTDTQYF	TGTGCCAGCAATTCGGCGGGGAGCACAGATACGCAGTATTTT
.	.	TRBV27	TRBJ2-7	CASSRAGYEQYF	TGTGCCAGCAGCCGGGCGGGCTACGAGCAGTACTTC
TRBD2	.	TRBV27	TRBJ2-3	CASSPRRLAGTDTQYF	TGTGCCAGCAGTCCCCGACGACTAGCGGGCACAGATACGCAGTATTTT
TRBD1	.	TRBV5-1	TRBJ2-1	CASSLRDRATNEQFF	TGCGCCAGCAGCCTACGGGACAGGGCGACCAATGAGCAGTTCTTC
.	.	TRBV5-5	TRBJ2-3	CASSPIQDTQYF	TGTGCCAGCAGCCCAATTCAGGATACGCAGTATTTT
TRBD1	.	TRBV6-1	TRBJ2-5	CASRGTAQETQYF	TGTGCCAGCAGGGGGACAGCTCAAGAGACCCAGTACTTC
TRBD1	.	TRBV18	TRBJ1-2	CASFPSGTDGGYTF	TGTGCCAGCTTCCCGTCGGGGACAGACGGTGGCTACACCTTC
.	.	TRBV27	TRBJ2-7	CASSLRGGFSYEQYF	TGTGCCAGCAGTTTAAGAGGGGGTTTCTCCTACGAGCAGTACTTC
.	.	TRBV27	TRBJ1-3	CASSPRGGGRHFSGNTIYF	TGTGCCAGCAGTCCCAGGGGTGGTGGGCGGCACTTTTCTGGAAACACCATATATTTT
TRBD1	.	TRBV4-1	TRBJ2-3	CASSQGQGMDTQYF	TGCGCCAGCAGCCAAGGACAGGGGATGGATACGCAGTATTTT
.	.	TRBV25-1	TRBJ1-1	CASSDSSGLMNTEAFF	TGTGCCAGCAGTGACTCGTCCGGACTTATGAACACTGAAGCTTTCTTT
.	few	TRBV14	TRBJ1-2	CASSQVHLIGNGYTF	TGTGCCAGCAGCCAGGTGCACCTGATTGGGAATGGCTACACCTTC
.	large	TRBV6-1	TRBJ2-7	CASSPTLQGYEQYF	TGTGCCAGCAGTCCTACTTTACAGGGCTACGAGCAGTACTTC
TRBD1	.	TRBV9	TRBJ1-2	CASSVGGQGGLGYTF	TGTGCCAGCAGCGTAGGGGGACAGGGTGGTCTCGGCTACACCTTC
TRBD2	once	TRBV10-2	TRBJ2-7	CASRREAGGTYEQYF	TGCGCCAGCAGGAGGGAAGCGGGGGGTACCTACGAGCAGTACTTC
.	.	TRBV14	TRBJ2-1	CASSPGGWSRVVEQFF	TGTGCCAGCAGCCCCGGTGGTTGGTCCAGGGTCGTTGAGCAGTTCTTC
TRBD1	once	TRBV5-1	TRBJ1-1	CASSLTDREDTEAFF	TGCGCCAGCAGCTTGACCGACAGGGAGGACACTGAAGCTTTCTTT
.	once	TRBV5-1	TRBJ1-2	CASSIDRRGYTF	TGCGCCAGCAGCATTGACAGGCGCGGCTACACCTTC
.	.	TRBV7-2	TRBJ1-5	CASSDGQPYQPQHF	TGTGCCAGCAGCGATGGACAGCCATATCAGCCCCAGCATTTT
TRBD1	.	TRBV19	TRBJ1-2	CASSTQGGRTYYGYTF	TGTGCCAGTAGTACCCAGGGGGGCAGAACGTACTATGGCTACACCTTC
.	.	TRBV19	TRBJ2-7	CASSIMGALLDEQYF	TGTGCCAGTAGTATAATGGGGGCCCTTCTGGACGAGCAGTACTTC
.	.	TRBV2	TRBJ1-6	CASSSLNEGANSPLHF	TGTGCCAGCAGCTCTTTGAATGAGGGTGCAAATTCACCCCTCCACTTT
TRBD1	.	TRBV7-2	TRBJ1-4	CASSLAVGQGNEKLFF	TGTGCCAGCAGCTTAGCGGTGGGACAGGGGAATGAAAAACTGTTTTTT
.	.	TRBV5-1	TRBJ1-1	CASRLGTGTMNTEAFF	TGCGCCAGCAGGCTGGGGACGGGGACTATGAACACTGAAGCTTTCTTT
TRBD2	.	TRBV9	TRBJ2-5	CASSVGSTSGVETQYF	TGTGCCAGCAGCGTAGGTTCAACTAGCGGTGTAGAGACCCAGTACTTC
.	.	TRBV6-4	TRBJ2-1	CASYCGLLSYNEQFF	TGTGCCAGCTACTGCGGACTCCTCTCCTACAATGAGCAGTTCTTC
.	.	TRBV7-2	TRBJ2-7	CASSRGSIGDYEQYF	TGTGCCAGCAGTCGTGGTAGCATAGGGGACTACGAGCAGTACTTC
.	.	TRBV9	TRBJ2-5	CASSVVRAGKKTQYF	TGTGCCAGCAGCGTAGTAAGGGCGGGGAAGAAGACCCAGTACTTC
TRBD1	.	TRBV5-1	TRBJ2-2	CASSLDRGAGELFF	TGCGCCAGCAGCTTGGACAGGGGCGCCGGGGAGCTGTTTTTT